What follows are 13 T cell receptor beta chains derived from one specimen sequenced in a study of blood T cell repertoires in COVID-19 (dated by TCRdb to the early 2020s). The library was produced with the immunoSEQ multiplex PCR assay. TCRdb stores this immuneACCESS table with in-frame sequences only. Part of the clones is absent; in the studies checked, under half of the shortfall reflects unresolved V genes, and no reason is known for the rest. Across this sample there are hundreds of thousands of clones, with 82% seen only once. Clones ranked in the top ten supply roughly 4.9% of the sample. Sample: peripheral blood. Receptors were obtained from a woman older than 75 with active or convalescent COVID-19.

The table lists this clone with a few counts. This chain's CDR3 is CASSPGQSGNTIYF. The CDR3 region has the DNA TGCGCCAGCAGCCCGGGACAGTCTGGAAACACCATATATTTT. The chain employs TRBV5-1 and TRBJ1-3; 7 bases match TRBD1. The CDR3 sequence is 14 residues long. CDR1 is SGHRS and CDR2 is YFSETQ in the germline V gene. Losses at the gene ends were 4 bases for V and 1 base for J; bases not matched to a gene: 2.

This sequence joins TRBV19 and TRBJ1-4; the D is unclear. The CDR3 is made up of 15 amino acids. From germline, CDR1 is LNHDA and CDR2 SQIVND (reference sequence). Deletions cut 2 bases from V and 8 bases from J, with 15 bases between. Here the CDR3 DNA reads TGTGCCAGTAGTATAAGTCCGAATAGTCGAGAAAAACTGTTTTTT. Its protein product is CASSISPNSREKLFF.

This clone was seen a single time. CDR3 sequence reads: CASSSGSFRSYNEQFF. The CDR3, as DNA: TGTGCCAGCAGTTCCGGGTCCTTCCGCTCCTACAATGAGCAGTTCTTC. V and J are TRBV27 and TRBJ2-1, with D uncertain. The V and J ends lost 4 bases and 0 bases respectively, with 13 bases between them. The CDR3 is made up of 16 amino acids. Germline CDR1 and CDR2: MNHEY and SMNVEV (reference sequence).

The rearrangement links TRBV27 to TRBJ1-6; 7 bases are a match to TRBD1. The CDR3 has 14 amino acids. Per the germline V gene, CDR1 is MNHEY and CDR2 is SMNVEV (reference sequence). V shed 8 bases, J shed 6 bases, and the junction held 7 bases outside the gene matches. The CDR3 bases are TGTGCCAGCCAGACAGGGCCTGGTAATTCACCCCTCCACTTT. Translated, it gives CASQTGPGNSPLHF.

The genes are TRBV2 and TRBJ2-3, with TRBD2 identical over 9 bases. The germline CDR1 and CDR2 sequences are SNHLY and FYNNEI. V was pared by 9 bases and J by 6 bases, with 4 bases of the junction left unmatched. The CDR3 has 12 amino acids. CDR3 DNA sequence: TGTGCCAGTAGCGGGAGAGGGGATACGCAGTATTTT. Its translation: CASSGRGDTQYF.

This clone was found once. The CDR3 here is CAIKGGGAYEQYF. CDR3 DNA sequence: TGTGCCATCAAAGGCGGGGGTGCCTACGAGCAGTACTTC. This chain uses TRBV10-3 with TRBJ2-7; 7 positions match TRBD2. There are 13 residues in the CDR3. Germline V gene data show CDR1 as ENHRY and CDR2 as SYGVKD. With V trimmed by 7 bases and J by 2 bases, 5 bases remained unmatched.

This clone appeared a few times. The V call is TRBV2, the J call TRBJ2-7; 7 bases line up with TRBD1. The CDR3 is 15 residues long. V shed 1 base, J shed 4 bases, and the junction held 7 bases outside the gene matches. The germline V gene encodes CDR1 SNHLY and CDR2 FYNNEI. The CDR3 sequence is CASSEGSGQIYEQYF. The CDR3, as DNA: TGTGCCAGCAGTGAAGGGTCGGGACAGATTTACGAGCAGTACTTC.

The gene calls are TRBV28 and TRBJ1-5; D is perhaps TRBD1 (6 bases). Trimming took 6 bases from V and 0 from J, leaving 12 bases between them. Germline CDR1 MDHEN, CDR2 SYDVKM. The CDR3 contains 15 residues. The CDR3 here is CASRGTSYSNQPQHF. CDR3 bases: TGTGCCAGCAGGGGGACATCTTATAGCAATCAGCCCCAGCATTTT.

This clone appeared a single time. DNA for the CDR3: TGTGCCAGCAGTTACGGATTAGCGGGGGGTATCTACGAGCAGTACTTC. This gives the protein CASSYGLAGGIYEQYF. The chain combines TRBV6-5 with TRBJ2-7, with 10 nucleotides matching TRBD2. CDR1 MNHEY and CDR2 SVGAGI come from the germline V gene. The V and J ends lost 2 bases and 3 bases, in that order; junction bases with no gene match: 7. The CDR3 loop spans 16 amino acids.

This rearrangement joins TRBV19 to TRBJ2-3; 15 nucleotides line up with TRBD2. The CDR3 contains 16 residues. V was pared by 3 bases and J by 6 bases, with 4 bases of the junction left unmatched. Germline CDR1 and CDR2: LNHDA and SQIVND (reference sequence). CDR3 in amino acids: CASSILGLAGGDTQYF. The CDR3 DNA is TGTGCCAGTAGTATCCTGGGACTAGCGGGGGGTGATACGCAGTATTTT.

V and J are TRBV30 and TRBJ1-3, with TRBD1 matching 7 bases. The CDR3 covers 15 residues. Germline lookup yields CDR1 GTSNPN and CDR2 SVGIG (reference sequence). J lost 0 bases, V lost 1 base, and 3 bases had no gene match. The CDR3: CAWSAGQFSGNTIYF. The CDR3 DNA follows: TGTGCCTGGAGTGCGGGACAGTTCTCTGGAAACACCATATATTTT. Full variable domain (missing parts from reference TRBV30 and TRBJ1-3): SQTIHQWPATLVQPVGSPLSLECTVEGTSNPNLYWYRQAAGRGLQLLFYSVGIGQISSEVPQNLSASRPQDRQFILSSKKLLLSDSGFYLCAWSAGQFSGNTIYFGEGSWLTVV.

This clone has only one observation. V is TRBV27 and J is TRBJ1-5; D call uncertain. Trimming removed 2 bases from V and 3 bases from J, with 8 bases in between. CDR1 is MNHEY and CDR2 is SMNVEV in the germline V gene (reference sequence). The CDR3 runs 14 residues. Written as DNA, the CDR3 is TGTGCCAGCAGTTTAAGAACAGCCAATCAGCCCCAGCATTTT. It encodes CASSLRTANQPQHF.

The chain employs TRBV3-1 (or the pseudogene TRBV3-2) and TRBJ2-3; D unresolved. Germline values: CDR1 LGHDT, CDR2 YNNKEL (reference sequence). Trimming took off 0 bases at V and 5 bases at J, with 12 bases between the two ends. The length of the CDR3 is 15 residues. Here the CDR3 reads CASSQEARSGDTQYF. CDR3 DNA sequence: TGTGCCAGCAGCCAAGAGGCCAGATCGGGAGATACGCAGTATTTT.